The TCR beta chain described here comes from a study of cytotoxic CD8 clonotypes in ibrutinib-treated CLL. Study context: Of a cohort that held 10 to 12 relapsed/refractory and around 15 treatment-naive patients, some 17 were IGHV unmutated.

The germline V and J ends were trimmed by 4 bases and 2 bases, with 12 bases remaining between them. There are 15 residues in the CDR3. CDR1 and CDR2 (germline): MDHEN, SYDVKM. Produced via immunoSEQ multiplex PCR; TCRdb's table is partial and in-frame only. The table has around 300,000 clones, 80% seen once. The receptor's source is a human donor with chronic lymphocytic leukemia. The rearrangement links TRBV28 to TRBJ1-5, with D perhaps TRBD1 (6 bases). The specimen comprised PBMCs, sampled before ibrutinib treatment. This CDR3 reads CASSSLRQGNQPQHF. In nucleotides, the CDR3 is TGTGCCAGCAGTTCTCTAAGACAGGGCAATCAGCCCCAGCATTTT.